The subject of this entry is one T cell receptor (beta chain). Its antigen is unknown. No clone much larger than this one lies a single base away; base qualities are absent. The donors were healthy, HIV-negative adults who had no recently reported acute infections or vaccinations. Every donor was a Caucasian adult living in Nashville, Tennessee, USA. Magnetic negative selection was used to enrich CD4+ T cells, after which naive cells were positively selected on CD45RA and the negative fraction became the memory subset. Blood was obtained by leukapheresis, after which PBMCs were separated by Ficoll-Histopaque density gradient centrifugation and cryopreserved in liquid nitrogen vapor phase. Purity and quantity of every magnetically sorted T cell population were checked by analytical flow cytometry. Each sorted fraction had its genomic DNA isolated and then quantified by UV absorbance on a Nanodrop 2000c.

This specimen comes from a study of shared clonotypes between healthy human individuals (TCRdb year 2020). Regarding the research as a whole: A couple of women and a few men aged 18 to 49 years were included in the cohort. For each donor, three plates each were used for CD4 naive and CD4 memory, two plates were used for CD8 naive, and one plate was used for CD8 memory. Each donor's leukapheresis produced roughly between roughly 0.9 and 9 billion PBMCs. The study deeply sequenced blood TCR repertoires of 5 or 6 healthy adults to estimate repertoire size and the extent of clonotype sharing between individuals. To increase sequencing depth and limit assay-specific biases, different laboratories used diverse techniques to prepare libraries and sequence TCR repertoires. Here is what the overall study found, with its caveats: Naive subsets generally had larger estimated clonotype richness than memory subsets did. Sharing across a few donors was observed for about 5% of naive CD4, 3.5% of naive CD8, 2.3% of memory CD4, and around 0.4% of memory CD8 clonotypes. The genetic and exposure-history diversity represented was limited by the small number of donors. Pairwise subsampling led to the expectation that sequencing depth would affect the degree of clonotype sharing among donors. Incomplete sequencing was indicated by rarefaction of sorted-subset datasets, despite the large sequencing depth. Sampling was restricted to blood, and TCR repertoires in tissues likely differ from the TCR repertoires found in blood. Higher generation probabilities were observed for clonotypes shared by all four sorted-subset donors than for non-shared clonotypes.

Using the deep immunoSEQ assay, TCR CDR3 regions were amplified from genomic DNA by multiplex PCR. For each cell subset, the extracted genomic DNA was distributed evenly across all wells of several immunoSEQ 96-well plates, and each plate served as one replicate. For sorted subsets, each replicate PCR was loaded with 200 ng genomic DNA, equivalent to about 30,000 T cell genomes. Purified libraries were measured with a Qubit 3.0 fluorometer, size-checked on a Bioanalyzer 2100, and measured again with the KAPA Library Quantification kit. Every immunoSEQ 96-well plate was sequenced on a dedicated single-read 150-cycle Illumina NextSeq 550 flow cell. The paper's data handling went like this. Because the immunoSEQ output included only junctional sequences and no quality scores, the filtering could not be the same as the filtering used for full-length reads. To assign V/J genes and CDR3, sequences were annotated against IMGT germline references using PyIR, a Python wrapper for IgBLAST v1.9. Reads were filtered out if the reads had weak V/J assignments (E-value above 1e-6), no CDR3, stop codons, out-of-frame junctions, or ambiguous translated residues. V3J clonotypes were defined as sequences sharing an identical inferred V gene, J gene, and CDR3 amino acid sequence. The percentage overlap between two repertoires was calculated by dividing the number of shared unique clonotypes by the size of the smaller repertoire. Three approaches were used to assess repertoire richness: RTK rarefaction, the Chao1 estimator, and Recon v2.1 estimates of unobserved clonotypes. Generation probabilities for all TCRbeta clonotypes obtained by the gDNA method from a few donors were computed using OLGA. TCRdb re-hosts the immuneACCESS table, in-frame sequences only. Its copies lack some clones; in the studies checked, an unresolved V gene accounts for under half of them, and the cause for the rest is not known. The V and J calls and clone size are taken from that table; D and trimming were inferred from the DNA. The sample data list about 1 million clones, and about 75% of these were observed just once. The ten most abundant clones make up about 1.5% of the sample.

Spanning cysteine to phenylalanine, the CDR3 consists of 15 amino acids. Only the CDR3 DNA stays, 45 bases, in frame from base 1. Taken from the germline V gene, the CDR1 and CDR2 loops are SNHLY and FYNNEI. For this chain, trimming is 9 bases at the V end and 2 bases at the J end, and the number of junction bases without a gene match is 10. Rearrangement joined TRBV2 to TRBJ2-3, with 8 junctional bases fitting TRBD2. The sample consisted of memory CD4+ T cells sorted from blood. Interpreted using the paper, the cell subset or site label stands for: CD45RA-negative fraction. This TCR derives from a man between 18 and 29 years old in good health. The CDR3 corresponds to CASLGLGGYTDTQYF. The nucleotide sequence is TGTGCCAGTTTGGGACTAGGAGGGTACACAGATACGCAGTATTTT.